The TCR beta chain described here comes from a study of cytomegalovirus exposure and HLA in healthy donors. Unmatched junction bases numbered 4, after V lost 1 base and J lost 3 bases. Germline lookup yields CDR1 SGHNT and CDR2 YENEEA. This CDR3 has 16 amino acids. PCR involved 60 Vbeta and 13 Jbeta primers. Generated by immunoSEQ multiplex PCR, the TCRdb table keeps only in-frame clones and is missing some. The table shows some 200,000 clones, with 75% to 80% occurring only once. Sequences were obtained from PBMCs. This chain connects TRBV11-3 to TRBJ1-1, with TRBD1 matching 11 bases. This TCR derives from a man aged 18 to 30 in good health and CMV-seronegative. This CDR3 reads CASSLVGTGGYTEAFF. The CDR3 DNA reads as TGTGCCAGCAGCTTAGTTGGGACAGGGGGGTACACTGAAGCTTTCTTT.